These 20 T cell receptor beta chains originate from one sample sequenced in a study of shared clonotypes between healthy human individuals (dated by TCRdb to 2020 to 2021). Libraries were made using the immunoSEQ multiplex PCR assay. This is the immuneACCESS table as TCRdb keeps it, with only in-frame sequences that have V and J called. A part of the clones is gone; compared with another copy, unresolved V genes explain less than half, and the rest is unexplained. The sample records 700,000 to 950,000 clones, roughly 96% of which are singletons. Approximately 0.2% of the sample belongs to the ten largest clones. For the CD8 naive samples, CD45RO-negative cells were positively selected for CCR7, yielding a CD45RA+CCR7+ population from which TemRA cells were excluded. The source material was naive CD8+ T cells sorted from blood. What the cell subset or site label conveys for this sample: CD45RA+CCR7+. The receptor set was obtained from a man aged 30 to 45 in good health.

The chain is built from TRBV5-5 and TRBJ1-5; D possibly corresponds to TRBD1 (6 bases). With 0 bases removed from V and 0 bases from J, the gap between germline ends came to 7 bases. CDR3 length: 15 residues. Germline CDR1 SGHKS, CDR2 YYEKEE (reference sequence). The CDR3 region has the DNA TGTGCCAGCAGCTTGGGACAGGTTAGCAATCAGCCCCAGCATTTT. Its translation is CASSLGQVSNQPQHF.

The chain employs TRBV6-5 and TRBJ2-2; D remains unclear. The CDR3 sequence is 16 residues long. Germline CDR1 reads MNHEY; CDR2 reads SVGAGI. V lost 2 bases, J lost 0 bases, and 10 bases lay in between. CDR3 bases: TGTGCCAGCAGTTACGGTCCCAATACGAACACCGGGGAGCTGTTTTTT. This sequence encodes CASSYGPNTNTGELFF.

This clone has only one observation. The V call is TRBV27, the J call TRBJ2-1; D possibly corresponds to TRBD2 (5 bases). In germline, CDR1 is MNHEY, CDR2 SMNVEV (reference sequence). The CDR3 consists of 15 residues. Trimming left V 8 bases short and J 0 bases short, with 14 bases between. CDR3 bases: TGTGCCAGCCGGAAGACTGGGAGCTCCTACAATGAGCAGTTCTTC. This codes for CASRKTGSSYNEQFF.

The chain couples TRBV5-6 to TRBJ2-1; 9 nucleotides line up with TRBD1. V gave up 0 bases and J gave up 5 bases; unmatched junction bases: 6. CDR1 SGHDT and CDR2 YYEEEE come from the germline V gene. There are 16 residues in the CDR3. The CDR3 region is CASSLGGTGWDNEQFF. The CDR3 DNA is TGTGCCAGCAGCTTGGGTGGGACAGGGTGGGACAATGAGCAGTTCTTC.

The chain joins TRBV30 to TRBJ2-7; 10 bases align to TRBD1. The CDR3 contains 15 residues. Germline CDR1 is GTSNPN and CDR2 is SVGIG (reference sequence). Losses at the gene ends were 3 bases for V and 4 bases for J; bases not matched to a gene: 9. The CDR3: CAWSKVWDRGYEQYF. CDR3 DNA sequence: TGTGCCTGGAGCAAAGTCTGGGACAGGGGTTACGAGCAGTACTTC.

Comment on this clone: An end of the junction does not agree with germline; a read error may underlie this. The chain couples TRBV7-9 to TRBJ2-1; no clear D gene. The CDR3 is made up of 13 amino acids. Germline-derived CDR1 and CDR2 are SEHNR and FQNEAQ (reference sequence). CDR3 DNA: TGTGCCAGCAGCTTAGGTTGGGGTGTTGAGGAGTTCTTC. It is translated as CASSLGWGVEEFF.

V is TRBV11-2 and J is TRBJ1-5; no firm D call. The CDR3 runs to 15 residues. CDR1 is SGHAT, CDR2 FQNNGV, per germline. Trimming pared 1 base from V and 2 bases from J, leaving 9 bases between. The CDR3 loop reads CASSLGPAGNQPQHF. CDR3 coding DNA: TGTGCCAGCAGCTTAGGGCCAGCGGGCAATCAGCCCCAGCATTTT.

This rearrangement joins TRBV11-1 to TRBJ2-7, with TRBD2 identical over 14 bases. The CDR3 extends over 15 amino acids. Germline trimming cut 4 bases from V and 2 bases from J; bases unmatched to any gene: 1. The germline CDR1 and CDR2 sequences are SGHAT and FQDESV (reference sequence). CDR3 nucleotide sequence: TGTGCCAGCAGCTCGGGACTAGCGGGAGCCTACGAGCAGTACTTC. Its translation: CASSSGLAGAYEQYF. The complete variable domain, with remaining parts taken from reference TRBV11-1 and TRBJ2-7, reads EAEVAQSPRYKITEKSQAVAFWCDPISGHATLYWYRQILGQGPELLVQFQDESVVDDSQLPKDRFSAERLKGVDSTLKIQPAELGDSAMYLCASSSGLAGAYEQYFGPGTRLTVT.

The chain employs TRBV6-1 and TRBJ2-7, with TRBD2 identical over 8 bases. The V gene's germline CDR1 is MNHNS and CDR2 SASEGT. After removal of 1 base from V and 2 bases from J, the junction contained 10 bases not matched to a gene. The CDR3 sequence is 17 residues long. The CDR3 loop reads CASSEVVGAGAPYEQYF. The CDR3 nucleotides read TGTGCCAGCAGTGAAGTGGTCGGAGCGGGAGCCCCCTACGAGCAGTACTTC.

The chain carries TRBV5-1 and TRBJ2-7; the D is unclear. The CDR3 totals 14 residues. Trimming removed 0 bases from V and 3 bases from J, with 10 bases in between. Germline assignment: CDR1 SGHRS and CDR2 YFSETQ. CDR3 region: CASSLGQSNYEQYF. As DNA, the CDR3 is TGCGCCAGCAGCTTGGGCCAGTCTAACTACGAGCAGTACTTC.

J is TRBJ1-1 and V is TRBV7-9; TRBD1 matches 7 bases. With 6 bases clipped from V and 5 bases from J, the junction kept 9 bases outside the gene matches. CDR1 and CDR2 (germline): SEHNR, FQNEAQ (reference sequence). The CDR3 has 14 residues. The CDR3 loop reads CASRRPGGGTEAFF. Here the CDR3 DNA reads TGTGCCAGCAGAAGACCAGGGGGAGGGACTGAAGCTTTCTTT.

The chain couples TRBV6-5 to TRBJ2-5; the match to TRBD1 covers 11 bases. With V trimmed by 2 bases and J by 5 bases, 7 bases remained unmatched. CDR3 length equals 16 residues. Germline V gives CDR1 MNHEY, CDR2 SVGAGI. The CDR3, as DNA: TGTGCCAGCAGTTACAGGACAGGGGGCGCCGGGGAGACCCAGTACTTC. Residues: CASSYRTGGAGETQYF.

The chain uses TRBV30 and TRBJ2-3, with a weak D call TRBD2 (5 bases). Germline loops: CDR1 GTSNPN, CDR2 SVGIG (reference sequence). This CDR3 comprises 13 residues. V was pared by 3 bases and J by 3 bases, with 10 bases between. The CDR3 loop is CAWRPGETDTQYF. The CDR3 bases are TGTGCCTGGAGGCCTGGGGAGACAGATACGCAGTATTTT.

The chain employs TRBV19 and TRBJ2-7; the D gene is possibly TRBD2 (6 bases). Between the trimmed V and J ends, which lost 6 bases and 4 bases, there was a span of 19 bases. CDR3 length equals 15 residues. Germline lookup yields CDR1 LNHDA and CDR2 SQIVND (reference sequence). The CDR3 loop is CASSPSGPSGYEQYF. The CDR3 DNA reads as TGTGCCAGTAGCCCCAGCGGGCCGTCGGGATACGAGCAGTACTTC.

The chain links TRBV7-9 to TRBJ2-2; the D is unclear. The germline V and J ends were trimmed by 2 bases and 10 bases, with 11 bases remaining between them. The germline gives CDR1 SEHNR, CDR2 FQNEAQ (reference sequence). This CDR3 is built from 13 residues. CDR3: CASSLTEYPELFF. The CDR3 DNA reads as TGTGCCAGCAGCTTAACCGAATACCCGGAGCTGTTTTTT.

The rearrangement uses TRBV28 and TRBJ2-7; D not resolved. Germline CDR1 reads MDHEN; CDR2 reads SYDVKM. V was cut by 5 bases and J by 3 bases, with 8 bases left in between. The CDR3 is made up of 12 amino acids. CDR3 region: CASSPQNYEQYF. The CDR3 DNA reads TGTGCCAGCAGTCCCCAGAACTACGAGCAGTACTTC.

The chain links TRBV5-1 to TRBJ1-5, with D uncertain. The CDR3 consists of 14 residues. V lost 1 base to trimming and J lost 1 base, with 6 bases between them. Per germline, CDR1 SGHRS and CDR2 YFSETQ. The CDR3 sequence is CASSLSGSNQPQHF. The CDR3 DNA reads TGCGCCAGCAGCTTGAGCGGCAGCAATCAGCCCCAGCATTTT.

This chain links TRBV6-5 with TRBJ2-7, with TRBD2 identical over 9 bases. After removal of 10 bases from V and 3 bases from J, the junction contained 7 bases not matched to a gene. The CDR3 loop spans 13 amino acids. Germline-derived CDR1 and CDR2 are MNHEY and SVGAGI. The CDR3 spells CATLSGRGYEQYF. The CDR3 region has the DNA TGTGCCACGCTTAGCGGGAGAGGCTACGAGCAGTACTTC.

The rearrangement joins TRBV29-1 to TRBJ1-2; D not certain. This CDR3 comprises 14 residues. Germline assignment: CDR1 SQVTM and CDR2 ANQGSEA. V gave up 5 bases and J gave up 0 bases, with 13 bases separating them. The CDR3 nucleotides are TGCAGCGTTTCAGGACTTCCGTCTAACTATGGCTACACCTTC. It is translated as CSVSGLPSNYGYTF.

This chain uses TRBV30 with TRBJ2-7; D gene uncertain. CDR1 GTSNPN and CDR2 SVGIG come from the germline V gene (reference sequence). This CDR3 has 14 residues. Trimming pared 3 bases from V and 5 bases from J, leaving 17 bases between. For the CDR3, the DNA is TGTGCCTGGAGCCCAGGTTCGGGCTACCACGAGCAGTACTTC. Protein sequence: CAWSPGSGYHEQYF. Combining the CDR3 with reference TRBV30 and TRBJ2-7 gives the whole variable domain SQTIHQWPATLVQPVGSPLSLECTVEGTSNPNLYWYRQAAGRGLQLLFYSVGIGQISSEVPQNLSASRPQDRQFILSSKKLLLSDSGFYLCAWSPGSGYHEQYFGPGTRLTVT.